A single sample is the source of the 8 T cell receptor beta chains below, sequenced in a study of T cell responses to AZD1222 COVID-19 vaccine. Clones were read by immunoSEQ multiplex PCR, and TCRdb kept only the in-frame ones, dropping some. Among 150,000 to 170,000 clones listed, 88% were seen once. Sequencing was performed on peripheral blood, taken on day 0 of AZD1222 vaccination. All receptors come from an adult in good health.

In this sample, this clone turned up a few times. This specimen includes other DNA sequences encoding the same CDR3. This sequence joins TRBV6-5 and TRBJ1-4; possible D gene TRBD1, 5 bases. The CDR3 sequence is 14 residues long. Germline loops: CDR1 MNHEY, CDR2 SVGAGI. V lost 6 bases and J lost 0, with 8 bases in between. In nucleotides, the CDR3 is TGTGCCAGCAGGTCAGGGTCAACTAATGAAAAACTGTTTTTT. It specifies CASRSGSTNEKLFF.

V and J are TRBV24-1 and TRBJ2-1, with 12 bases that match TRBD1. The CDR3 consists of 16 residues. Per germline, CDR1 KGHDR and CDR2 SFDVKD. V trimming: 5 bases; J trimming: 5 bases; junction bases outside the gene matches: 6. The DNA for the CDR3 is TGTGCCACCAGTGCCGGGGGACAGGGGGCAAACAATGAGCAGTTCTTC. This encodes CATSAGGQGANNEQFF.

The chain links TRBV5-6 to TRBJ2-1; 7 nucleotides match TRBD1. The CDR3 runs to 15 residues. Germline V lookup: CDR1 SGHDT, CDR2 YYEEEE. V trimming: 3 bases; J trimming: 2 bases; junction bases outside the gene matches: 5. CDR3 in DNA: TGTGCCAGCAGCTGGGGGCAGGGGGCCTACAATGAGCAGTTCTTC. It specifies CASSWGQGAYNEQFF.

In its sample, this clone was seen once. The V and J genes are TRBV7-8 and TRBJ2-7; TRBD2 matches at 13 bases. The V gene end was trimmed by 1 base and the J gene end by 1 base; junction bases not matched to a gene: 7. Germline CDR1 SGHVS, CDR2 FQNEAQ. This CDR3 spans 18 amino acids. CDR3 protein: CASSLVTSGGAKSYEQYF. In nucleotides, the CDR3 is TGTGCCAGCAGCTTAGTTACTAGCGGGGGGGCGAAGTCCTACGAGCAGTACTTC. The full variable domain, in which reference TRBV7-8 and TRBJ2-7 provide the parts outside the CDR3, is GAGVSQSPRYKVAKRGQDVALRCDPISGHVSLFWYQQALGQGPEFLTYFQNEAQLDKSGLPSDRFFAERPEGSVSTLKIQRTQQEDSAVYLCASSLVTSGGAKSYEQYFGPGTRLTVT.

The table lists this clone with a few counts. CDR3 in DNA: TGTGCCAGCAGCTTGGCATTGGGCAGGTTCTATGGCTACACCTTC. Its translation: CASSLALGRFYGYTF. The rearrangement uses TRBV5-6 and TRBJ1-2; D unclear. The ends were cut back, 0 bases at V and 4 bases at J, with 13 bases in the middle. The CDR3 runs 15 residues. Looked up from germline, CDR1 is SGHDT and CDR2 is YYEEEE.

Comment on this clone: Other DNA sequences of this sample code for an identical CDR3. This chain uses TRBV19 with TRBJ1-2, with TRBD1 as a possible D gene (6 bases). The length of the CDR3 is 12 residues. Germline V gene lookup returns CDR1 LNHDA and CDR2 SQIVND (reference sequence). V lost 9 bases and J lost 4, with 12 bases in between. CDR3 in amino acids: CASWRGIYGYTF. The CDR3 DNA reads TGTGCCAGCTGGAGGGGGATCTATGGCTACACCTTC.

The chain links TRBV18 to TRBJ2-3; 8 positions agree with TRBD1. The V gene end was trimmed by 6 bases and the J gene end by 1 base; junction bases not matched to a gene: 6. The germline gives CDR1 KGHSH, CDR2 LQKENI. This CDR3 comprises 15 residues. The CDR3 spells CASSPTGARTDTQYF. CDR3 nucleotide sequence: TGTGCCAGCTCCCCGACAGGGGCCCGCACAGATACGCAGTATTTT. The full variable domain, with the rest looked up from reference TRBV18 and TRBJ2-3, is NAGVMQNPRHLVRRRGQEARLRCSPMKGHSHVYWYRQLPEEGLKFMVYLQKENIIDESGMPKERFSAEFPKEGPSILRIQQVVRGDSAAYFCASSPTGARTDTQYFGPGTRLTVL.

This clone has only one observation. The genes are TRBV5-4 and TRBJ2-5; no reliable D call. CDR1 is SGHNT, CDR2 YYREEE, per germline (reference sequence). This CDR3 spans 14 amino acids. The V end lost 0 bases, the J end lost 4 bases, and 10 bases lay between the germline ends. The CDR3 is CASSLVGLGETQYF. For the CDR3, the DNA is TGTGCCAGCAGCTTGGTTGGGTTGGGAGAGACCCAGTACTTC.